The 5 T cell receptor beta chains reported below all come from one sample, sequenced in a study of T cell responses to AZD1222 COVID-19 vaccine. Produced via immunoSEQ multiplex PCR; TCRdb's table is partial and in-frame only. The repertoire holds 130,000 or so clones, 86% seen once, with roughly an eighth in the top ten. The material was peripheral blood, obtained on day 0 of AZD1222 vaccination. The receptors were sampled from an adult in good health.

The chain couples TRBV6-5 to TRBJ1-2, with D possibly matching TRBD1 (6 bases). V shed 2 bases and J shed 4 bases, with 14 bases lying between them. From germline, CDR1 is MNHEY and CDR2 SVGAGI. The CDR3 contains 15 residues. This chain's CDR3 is CASSYASDRSYGYTF. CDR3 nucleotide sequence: TGTGCCAGCAGTTACGCTTCGGACAGATCCTATGGCTACACCTTC.

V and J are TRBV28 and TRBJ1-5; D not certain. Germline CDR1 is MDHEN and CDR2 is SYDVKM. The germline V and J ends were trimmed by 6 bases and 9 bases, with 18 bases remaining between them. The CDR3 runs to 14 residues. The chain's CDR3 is CASSQPLADMPQHF. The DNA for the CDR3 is TGTGCCAGCAGCCAGCCTCTCGCAGATATGCCCCAGCATTTT.

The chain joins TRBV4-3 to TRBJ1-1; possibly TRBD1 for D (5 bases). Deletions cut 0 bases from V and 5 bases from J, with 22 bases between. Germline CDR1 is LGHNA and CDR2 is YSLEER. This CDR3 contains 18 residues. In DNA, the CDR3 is TGCGCCAGCAGCCAAGAGTTGGCTGGGTCTACCCGGGGGACTGAAGCTTTCTTT. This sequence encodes CASSQELAGSTRGTEAFF.

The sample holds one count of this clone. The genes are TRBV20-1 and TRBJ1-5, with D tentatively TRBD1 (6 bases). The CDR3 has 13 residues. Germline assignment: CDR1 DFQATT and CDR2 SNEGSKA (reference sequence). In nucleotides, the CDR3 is TGCAGCGCAAGTACAGGGTGGTTGCAGCCCCAGCATTTT. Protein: CSASTGWLQPQHF.

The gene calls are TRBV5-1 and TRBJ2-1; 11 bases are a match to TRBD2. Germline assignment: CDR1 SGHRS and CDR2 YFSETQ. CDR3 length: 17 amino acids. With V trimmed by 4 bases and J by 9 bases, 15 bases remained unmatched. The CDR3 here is CASSPDGLAGGRSEQFF. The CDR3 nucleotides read TGCGCCAGCAGCCCTGATGGGCTAGCGGGGGGCCGTAGTGAGCAGTTCTTC. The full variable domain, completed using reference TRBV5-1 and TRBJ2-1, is KAGVTQTPRYLIKTRGQQVTLSCSPISGHRSVSWYQQTPGQGLQFLFEYFSETQRNKGNFPGRFSGRQFSNSRSEMNVSTLELGDSALYLCASSPDGLAGGRSEQFFGPGTRLTVL.